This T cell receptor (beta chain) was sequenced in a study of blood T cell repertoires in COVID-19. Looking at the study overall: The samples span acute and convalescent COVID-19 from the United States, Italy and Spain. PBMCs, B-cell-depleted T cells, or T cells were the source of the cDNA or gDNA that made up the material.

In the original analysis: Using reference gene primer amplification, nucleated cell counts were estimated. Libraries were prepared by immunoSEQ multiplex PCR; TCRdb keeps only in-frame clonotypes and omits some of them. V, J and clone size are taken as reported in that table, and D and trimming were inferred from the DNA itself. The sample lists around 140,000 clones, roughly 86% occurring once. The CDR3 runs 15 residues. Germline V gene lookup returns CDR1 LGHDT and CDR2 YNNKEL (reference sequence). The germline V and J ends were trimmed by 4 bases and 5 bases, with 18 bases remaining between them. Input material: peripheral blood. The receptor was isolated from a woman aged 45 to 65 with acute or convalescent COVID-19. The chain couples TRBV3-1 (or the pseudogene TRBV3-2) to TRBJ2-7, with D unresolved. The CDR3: CASSPTPRGFHEQYF. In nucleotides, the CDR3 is TGTGCCAGCAGCCCCACCCCCCGAGGTTTCCACGAGCAGTACTTC.